The clone carrying this TCR beta chain was recorded a few times. Germline trimming cut 4 bases from V and 0 bases from J; bases unmatched to any gene: 8. The CDR3 sequence is 16 residues long. Germline V gene lookup returns CDR1 DFQATT and CDR2 SNEGSKA (reference sequence). Each CDR3 protein gets one entry after TCRdb re-called the RT-PCR reads with MiXCR. The sample carries about 700,000 distinct CDR3 sequences, 13% to 15% recorded once. This rearrangement joins TRBV20-1 to TRBJ2-1; 8 nucleotides match TRBD2. The source is a female donor in good health, serving as a healthy control. The sample taken for sequencing was memory CD4+ T cells from blood. Here the CDR3 DNA reads TGCAGTGCTACCGGGACTAGATTTCGCTCCTACAATGAGCAGTTCTTC. Encoded protein: CSATGTRFRSYNEQFF.